This T cell receptor (beta chain) was recorded in a study of tumor T cells in aggressive B-cell lymphoma. The ends lost 4 bases at V and 6 bases at J; junction bases unmatched: 11. Germline V CDR1 and CDR2: SGHDT, YYEEEE. The CDR3 is made up of 16 amino acids. Produced via immunoSEQ multiplex PCR; TCRdb's table is partial and in-frame only. The data contain about 2,300 clones, about 80% of them seen just once; the ten biggest clones take up under 15%. Sample: tumor tissue. The V call is TRBV5-6, the J call TRBJ2-4; TRBD1 agrees at 9 bases. The sequence was obtained from an adult with diffuse large B cell lymphoma. In DNA form, the CDR3 reads TGTGCCAGCAGCGCGGACAGGGGCCGGGGTGGAAACATTCAGTACTTC. Protein: CASSADRGRGGNIQYF. The variable domain in full, completed from reference TRBV5-6 and TRBJ2-4, reads DAGVTQSPTHLIKTRGQQVTLRCSPKSGHDTVSWYQQALGQGPQFIFQYYEEEERQRGNFPDRFSGHQFPNYSSELNVNALLLGDSALYLCASSADRGRGGNIQYFGAGTRLSVL.